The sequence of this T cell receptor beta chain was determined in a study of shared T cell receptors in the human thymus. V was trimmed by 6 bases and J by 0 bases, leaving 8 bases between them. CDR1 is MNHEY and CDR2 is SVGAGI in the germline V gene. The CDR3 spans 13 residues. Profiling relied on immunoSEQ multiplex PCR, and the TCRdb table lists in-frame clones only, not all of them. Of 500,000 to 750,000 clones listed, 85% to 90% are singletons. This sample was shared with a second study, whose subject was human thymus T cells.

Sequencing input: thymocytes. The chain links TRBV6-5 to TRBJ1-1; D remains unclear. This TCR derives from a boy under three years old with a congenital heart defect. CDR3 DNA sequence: TGTGCCAGCAGCCGGGGTATGAACACTGAAGCTTTCTTT. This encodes CASSRGMNTEAFF.